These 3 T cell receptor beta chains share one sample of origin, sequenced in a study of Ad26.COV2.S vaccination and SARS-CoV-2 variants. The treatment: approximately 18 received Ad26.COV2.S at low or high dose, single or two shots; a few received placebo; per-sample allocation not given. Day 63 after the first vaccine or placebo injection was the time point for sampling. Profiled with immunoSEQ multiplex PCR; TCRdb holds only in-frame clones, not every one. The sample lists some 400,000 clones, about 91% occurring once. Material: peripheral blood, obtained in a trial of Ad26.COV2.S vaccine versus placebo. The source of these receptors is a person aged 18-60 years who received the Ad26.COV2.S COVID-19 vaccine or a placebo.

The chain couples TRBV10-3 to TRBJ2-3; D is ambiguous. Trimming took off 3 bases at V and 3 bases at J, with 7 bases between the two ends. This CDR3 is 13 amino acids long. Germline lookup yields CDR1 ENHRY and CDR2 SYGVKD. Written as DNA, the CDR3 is TGTGCCATCAGTGAAATCGGAACAGATACGCAGTATTTT. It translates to CAISEIGTDTQYF.

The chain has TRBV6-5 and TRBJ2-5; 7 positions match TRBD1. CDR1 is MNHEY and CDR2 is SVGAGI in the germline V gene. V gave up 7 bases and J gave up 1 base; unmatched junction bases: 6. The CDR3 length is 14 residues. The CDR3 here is CASKLTGSQETQYF. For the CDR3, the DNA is TGTGCCAGCAAACTGACAGGGTCCCAAGAGACCCAGTACTTC.

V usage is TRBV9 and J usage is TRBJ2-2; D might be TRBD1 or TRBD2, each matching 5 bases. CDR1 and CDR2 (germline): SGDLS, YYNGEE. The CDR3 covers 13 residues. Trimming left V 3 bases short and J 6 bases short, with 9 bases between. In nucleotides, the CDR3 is TGTGCCAGCAGCGGGGGGTACCCCGGGGAGCTGTTTTTT. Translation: CASSGGYPGELFF.